These 9 T cell receptor beta chains came from one sample sequenced in a study of control samples from healthy donors and cancer patients. TCRdb keeps only in-frame clones here, not all; method: immunoSEQ multiplex PCR. Of some 200,000 clones listed, 91% are singletons. Sequencing was carried out using blood. The source is a woman aged 25 to 39 in good health.

The sample holds one count of this clone. The chain employs TRBV29-1 and TRBJ1-6, with 7 bases matching TRBD1. The CDR3 is 14 amino acids. From germline, CDR1 is SQVTM and CDR2 ANQGSEA. V gave up 4 bases and J gave up 7 bases; unmatched junction bases: 7. The DNA for the CDR3 is TGCAGCGTTGGGGAGGGGGCGGGAAATTCACCCCTCCACTTT. It yields the protein CSVGEGAGNSPLHF.

V usage is TRBV19 and J usage is TRBJ1-4, with 11 bases that match TRBD1. The CDR3 is 15 residues long. Germline V gene lookup returns CDR1 LNHDA and CDR2 SQIVND (reference sequence). Germline trimming cut 3 bases from V and 7 bases from J; bases unmatched to any gene: 4. CDR3 bases: TGTGCCAGTAGTATTTGGGGGACAGGGGGTGAAAAACTGTTTTTT. It specifies CASSIWGTGGEKLFF.

V is TRBV18 and J is TRBJ1-2; no firm D call. V was cut by 2 bases and J by 0 bases, with 4 bases left in between. The CDR3 covers 13 residues. Per the germline V gene, CDR1 is KGHSH and CDR2 is LQKENI. CDR3 sequence (DNA): TGTGCCAGCTCACCATCCCCTAACTATGGCTACACCTTC. Translation gives CASSPSPNYGYTF.

This chain joins TRBV27 and TRBJ2-5; 10 bases are shared with TRBD1. V lost 4 bases and J lost 5; bases outside the gene matches: 4. The germline CDR1 and CDR2 sequences are MNHEY and SMNVEV (reference sequence). CDR3 length equals 14 residues. CDR3 nucleotides: TGTGCCAGCAGTTGGACAGGGGGTATGGAGACCCAGTACTTC. This sequence encodes CASSWTGGMETQYF.

Only a few counts were recorded for this clone. J is TRBJ2-2 and V is TRBV7-9; no clear D gene. Between the trimmed V and J ends, which lost 1 base and 6 bases, there was a span of 9 bases. This CDR3 has 14 residues. Germline CDR1 is SEHNR and CDR2 is FQNEAQ (reference sequence). The CDR3 DNA follows: TGTGCCAGCAGCTTAGGCCAGAATGCCGGGGAGCTGTTTTTT. Amino acid sequence: CASSLGQNAGELFF.

This chain joins TRBV19 and TRBJ1-1; 7 nucleotides match TRBD1. J lost 2 bases, V lost 7 bases, and 7 bases had no gene match. Per germline, CDR1 LNHDA and CDR2 SQIVND (reference sequence). The CDR3 loop spans 14 amino acids. The CDR3 sequence: CASNAGQSNTEAFF. CDR3 DNA sequence: TGTGCCAGTAACGCGGGACAGAGTAACACTGAAGCTTTCTTT.

This clone has a single count. The V call is TRBV15, the J call TRBJ1-1; weak D call: TRBD1 (6 bases). Germline V gene data show CDR1 as LNHNV and CDR2 as YYDKDF (reference sequence). The CDR3 is 16 residues long. V lost 2 bases, J lost 1 base, and 14 bases lay in between. The CDR3 reads CATSRLQGVGNTEAFF. DNA for the CDR3: TGTGCCACCAGCAGACTACAGGGAGTAGGGAACACTGAAGCTTTCTTT.

V gene TRBV6-2 or TRBV6-3 combines with J gene TRBJ2-1; 9 bases align to TRBD2. With 2 bases clipped from V and 8 bases from J, the junction kept 4 bases outside the gene matches. Germline CDR1 reads MNHEY; CDR2 reads SVGEGT. CDR3 length: 14 amino acids. CDR3 coding DNA: TGTGCCAGCAGTTACGCGGGAGGGCCGTATGAGCAGTTCTTC. It codes for CASSYAGGPYEQFF.

In DNA, the CDR3 is TGCGCCAGCAGCCAAGGACAGGGGATCACAGATACGCAGTATTTT. Amino acid sequence: CASSQGQGITDTQYF. J is TRBJ2-3 and V is TRBV4-1; 8 nucleotides line up with TRBD1. Trimming at V came to 1 base and at J to 2 bases, leaving 2 bases not matched to a gene. In germline, CDR1 is MGHRA, CDR2 YSYEKL. The CDR3 extends over 15 amino acids.